Below are 27 T cell receptor beta chains sequenced from a single sample in a study of regulatory T cells in long-lasting Graves disease. Sequencing libraries for TCR beta were prepared with iRepertoire HTBI primers and Arm-PCR of CDR3 regions. TCRdb called the multiplex PCR reads again in MiXCR, with one record for every CDR3 protein. The sample has about 430,000 distinct CDR3 sequences, 15% seen once; the top ten hold approximately 7.6%. Time point noted: newly diagnosed GD, antithyroid drugs for less than 3 months. Scientists built the TCR library using RNA that was extracted from PBMCs. This sample also belongs to another study, concerning T cells in Graves' hyperthyroidism and ophthalmopathy.

The sample here was peripheral blood mononuclear cells (PBMCs), taken at new diagnosis, from a patient treated with antithyroid drugs. The receptor source for this set is a woman in her forties with Graves disease.

This clonotype was detected only a few times. J is TRBJ2-1 and V is TRBV6-2 or TRBV6-3; 9 bases map to TRBD1. The V segment lost 6 bases and the J segment 9 bases; nucleotides outside the gene matches: 18. The CDR3 is made up of 17 amino acids. CDR1 MNHEY and CDR2 SVGEGT come from the germline V gene. CDR3 loop: CASSRPRTGDNEGEQFF. CDR3 DNA: TGTGCCAGCAGCCGACCTCGGACAGGGGACAATGAGGGTGAGCAGTTCTTC.

The table lists this clonotype with many counts. The rearrangement joins TRBV28 to TRBJ2-7, with 7 bases aligning to TRBD1. The V gene end was trimmed by 10 bases and the J gene end by 6 bases; junction bases not matched to a gene: 18. Germline V gene sequence: CDR1 MDHEN, CDR2 SYDVKM. The CDR3 has 15 residues. Here the CDR3 reads CATAGDSRPAGEQYF. In DNA, the CDR3 is TGTGCCACGGCCGGGGACAGCCGACCCGCCGGCGAGCAGTACTTC.

Notes on this clonotype: At one of its ends the junction is not consistent with the germline gene, which may arise from a read error. V is TRBV3-1 and J is TRBJ2-1, with TRBD1 identical over 8 bases. The CDR3 consists of 14 residues. The germline CDR1 and CDR2 sequences are LGHDT and YNNKEL (reference sequence). As DNA, the CDR3 is TGTGCCAGCAGCCCCGGACAGGGCTACAATGGGCAGTTCTTC. The encoded protein is CASSPGQGYNGQFF.

On this clonotype itself: Being one base from a much bigger clone, this may be a read error. The chain joins TRBV29-1 to TRBJ2-5; unclear D gene. Germline V gives CDR1 SQVTM, CDR2 ANQGSEA. Trimming removed 1 base at V and 3 bases at J, with 18 bases between. The CDR3 totals 16 residues. Here the CDR3 reads CSVEGASGRPKETQYF. Written as DNA, the CDR3 is TGCAGCGTTGAAGGGGCCTCGGGCAGACCAAAAGAGACCCAGTACTTC. Full variable domain (rest looked up from reference TRBV29-1 and TRBJ2-5): SAVISQKPSRDICQRGTSLTIQCQVDSQVTMMFWYRQQPGQSLTLIATANQGSEATYESGFVIDKFPISRPNLTFSTLTVSNMSPEDSSIYLCSVEGASGRPKETQYFGPGTRLLVL.

The sample holds a few counts of this clonotype. V gene TRBV28 combines with J gene TRBJ2-6; D is unresolved. Between the trimmed V and J ends, which lost 2 bases and 0 bases, there was a span of 2 bases. CDR3 length: 14 amino acids. Germline assignment: CDR1 MDHEN and CDR2 SYDVKM. The CDR3 coding sequence is TGTGCCAGCAGTTTACACTCTGGGGCCAACGTCCTGACTTTC. Translating it yields CASSLHSGANVLTF.

The sample holds a few counts of this clonotype. This chain links TRBV20-1 with TRBJ2-1, with D maybe TRBD2 (6 bases). Germline V gene sequence: CDR1 DFQATT, CDR2 SNEGSKA (reference sequence). The V end lost 0 bases, the J end lost 4 bases, and 16 bases lay between the germline ends. There are 16 residues in the CDR3. CDR3 DNA sequence: TGCAGTGCTAGAGATATTTCGGGAGACCCTTACAATGAGCAGTTCTTC. This sequence encodes CSARDISGDPYNEQFF.

This clonotype has ten or more counts. The CDR3 DNA reads TGCAGTGCTAGAGTTGGTAGCGGGAGAAGCAATGAGCAGTTCTTC. This encodes CSARVGSGRSNEQFF. The J gene is TRBJ2-1, the V gene TRBV20-1; 9 nucleotides match TRBD2. V lost 1 base, J lost 6 bases, and 7 bases stayed unmatched. From germline, CDR1 is DFQATT and CDR2 SNEGSKA (reference sequence). The CDR3 has 15 amino acids.

This clonotype showed up just a few times. A read error may account for a junction end that differs from germline. The J gene is TRBJ2-7, the V gene TRBV28, with D unresolved. Germline CDR1 MDHEN, CDR2 SYDVKM. CDR3 length: 13 residues. The CDR3 reads CANSLVGDYEQYF. The CDR3 coding sequence is TGTGCCAACAGTTTAGTGGGCGACTACGAGCAGTACTTC.

This clonotype was seen ten or more times. The chain has TRBV6-1 and TRBJ1-1; 7 nucleotides match TRBD1. Germline lookup yields CDR1 MNHNS and CDR2 SASEGT. Germline trimming cut 5 bases from V and 0 bases from J; bases unmatched to any gene: 6. The length of the CDR3 is 15 residues. CDR3 sequence reads: CASSRQGLMNTEAFF. The CDR3 DNA reads TGTGCCAGCAGTCGACAGGGTTTAATGAACACTGAAGCTTTCTTT.

This chain connects TRBV18 to TRBJ2-3; no reliable D call. From germline, CDR1 is KGHSH and CDR2 LQKENI. This CDR3 region has 13 residues. Trimming cost V 2 bases and J 3 bases, with 6 bases left between them. CDR3 loop: CASSPGETDTQYF. CDR3 coding DNA: TGTGCCAGCTCACCAGGTGAAACAGATACGCAGTATTTT.

This clonotype was counted ten times or more. The chain has TRBV28 and TRBJ2-1; 10 bases fit TRBD2. CDR3 size: 16 residues. V gave up 5 bases and J gave up 0 bases; unmatched junction bases: 4. Germline loops: CDR1 MDHEN, CDR2 SYDVKM. CDR3 amino acids: CASSKGLASSYNEQFF. CDR3 DNA sequence: TGTGCCAGCAGTAAGGGACTAGCGAGCTCCTACAATGAGCAGTTCTTC.

The rearrangement joins TRBV30 to TRBJ1-4; 7 bases align to TRBD1. The CDR3 covers 13 residues. V lost 5 bases to trimming and J lost 5 bases; unmatched junction nucleotides: 5. CDR1 GTSNPN and CDR2 SVGIG come from the germline V gene (reference sequence). The CDR3 coding sequence is TGTGCCTGGGACAGGGCACCGAATGAAAAACTGTTTTTT. It encodes CAWDRAPNEKLFF.

The table lists this clonotype with many counts. V and J are TRBV30 and TRBJ1-6; no clear D gene. This CDR3 is 12 amino acids long. The V gene's germline CDR1 is GTSNPN and CDR2 SVGIG (reference sequence). With 2 bases removed from V and 7 bases from J, the gap between germline ends came to 6 bases. CDR3 sequence reads: CAWSSNNSPLHF. The DNA of the CDR3 is TGTGCCTGGAGTAGCAACAATTCACCCCTCCACTTT.

This clonotype was found a few times. The V and J genes are TRBV4-2 and TRBJ2-1; perhaps TRBD2 as D (5 bases). Trimming shortened V by 1 base and J by 7 bases, and 17 bases separated the two germline ends. The CDR3 length is 16 residues. Germline CDR1 reads LGHNA; CDR2 reads YNFKEQ. CDR3 protein: CASSQAVANPGNEQFF. As DNA, the CDR3 is TGTGCCAGCAGCCAAGCGGTAGCGAATCCCGGTAATGAGCAGTTCTTC.

There are a few counts of this clonotype. In nucleotides, the CDR3 is TGTGCCAGTAGTATAGGCGTAGGGGTCTCCTACAATGAGCAGTTCTTC. Protein sequence: CASSIGVGVSYNEQFF. The V call is TRBV19, the J call TRBJ2-1; tentative D call: TRBD1 (5 bases). Per the germline V gene, CDR1 is LNHDA and CDR2 is SQIVND (reference sequence). V was shortened by 1 base and J by 0 bases, with 10 bases between the two germline ends. This CDR3 region has 16 residues.

This clonotype was detected many times. The gene calls are TRBV11-2 and TRBJ2-3; 8 bases align to TRBD2. After removal of 5 bases from V and 1 base from J, the junction contained 5 bases not matched to a gene. The germline gives CDR1 SGHAT, CDR2 FQNNGV. The CDR3 has 15 residues. The CDR3 region is CASSPGLVGTDTQYF. Here the CDR3 DNA reads TGTGCCAGCAGCCCGGGACTAGTAGGCACAGATACGCAGTATTTT.

The chain couples TRBV4-1 to TRBJ2-3; D might be TRBD1 (6 bases). Judging by the DNA end, TRBJ2-7 fits better; the J call may be wrong. Germline lookup yields CDR1 MGHRA and CDR2 YSYEKL. This CDR3 is built from 13 residues. CDR3 amino acids: CASSHGQYYEQYF. The DNA for the CDR3 is TGCGCCAGCAGCCATGGACAGTACTACGAGCAGTACTTC.

The CDR3 here is CASSPPAQGHGYTF. CDR3 bases: TGCGCCAGCAGTCCCCCGGCCCAGGGCCATGGCTACACCTTC. The J gene is TRBJ1-2, the V gene TRBV10-2; D is possibly TRBD1 (5 bases). This CDR3 comprises 14 residues. CDR1 is WSHSY and CDR2 is SAAADI in the germline V gene. Trimming removed 5 bases at V and 6 bases at J, with 16 bases between.

This clonotype has only a few counts. The V and J genes are TRBV24-1 and TRBJ2-2; TRBD2 matches at 11 bases. The ends lost 5 bases at V and 7 bases at J; junction bases unmatched: 5. Germline V CDR1 and CDR2: KGHDR, SFDVKD. The CDR3 consists of 15 residues. The CDR3 spells CATSVTSGSHGELFF. The DNA of the CDR3 is TGTGCCACCAGTGTTACTAGCGGGAGCCACGGGGAGCTGTTTTTT.

At least ten counts were recorded for this clonotype. This rearrangement joins TRBV27 to TRBJ2-3; 8 positions match TRBD1. Germline V CDR1 and CDR2: MNHEY, SMNVEV (reference sequence). This CDR3 region has 17 residues. J gave up 0 bases and V 5 bases, and 10 bases lay outside the gene matches. The CDR3 DNA reads as TGTGCCAGCAGTCCAGGGACAGGTCTCTACAGCACAGATACGCAGTATTTT. This encodes CASSPGTGLYSTDTQYF.

This clonotype has a count of ten or more. J is TRBJ1-3 and V is TRBV11-2; D not certain. The CDR3 is made up of 15 amino acids. V lost 5 bases and J lost 1, with 12 bases in between. Germline assignment: CDR1 SGHAT and CDR2 FQNNGV. As DNA, the CDR3 is TGTGCCAGCAGCCACGGCGGCTTGTCTGGAAACACCATATATTTT. As protein: CASSHGGLSGNTIYF.

This clonotype was seen many times. This rearrangement joins TRBV27 to TRBJ2-7, with 7 bases identical to TRBD2. The CDR3 consists of 15 residues. The germline V gene encodes CDR1 MNHEY and CDR2 SMNVEV (reference sequence). The V segment lost 5 bases and the J segment 3 bases; nucleotides outside the gene matches: 10. This chain's CDR3 is CASSPLAASIYEQYF. The CDR3 coding sequence is TGTGCCAGCAGTCCGCTAGCGGCTAGTATCTACGAGCAGTACTTC.

CDR3 bases: TGTGCCACCAGCAGGGACTTAAGGGGATCTGGGGAGACCCAGTACTTC. It yields the protein CATSRDLRGSGETQYF. This rearrangement joins TRBV15 to TRBJ2-5, with D perhaps matching TRBD1 or TRBD2 (5 bases each). The germline V gene has CDR1 LNHNV and CDR2 YYDKDF (reference sequence). The CDR3 loop spans 16 amino acids. Trimming pared 3 bases from V and 5 bases from J, leaving 19 bases between.

This clonotype was recorded at least ten times. V gene TRBV5-6 combines with J gene TRBJ2-5, with D tentatively TRBD1 (5 bases). With 5 bases removed from V and 1 base from J, the gap between germline ends came to 9 bases. The CDR3 sequence is 13 residues long. Germline V CDR1 and CDR2: SGHDT, YYEEEE. The CDR3 spells CASRMTAQETQYF. The CDR3 nucleotides are TGTGCCAGCAGGATGACAGCCCAAGAGACCCAGTACTTC.

This clonotype was recorded at least ten times. This chain links TRBV5-1 with TRBJ2-1, with TRBD2 matching over 11 bases. The CDR3 totals 18 residues. V lost 2 bases to trimming and J lost 1 base; unmatched junction nucleotides: 8. Germline V gene data show CDR1 as SGHRS and CDR2 as YFSETQ. For the CDR3, the DNA is TGCGCCAGCAGCTTCATTAGCGGGAGGGATTTTTCCTACAATGAGCAGTTCTTC. Its translation is CASSFISGRDFSYNEQFF. The full variable domain, completed using reference TRBV5-1 and TRBJ2-1, is KAGVTQTPRYLIKTRGQQVTLSCSPISGHRSVSWYQQTPGQGLQFLFEYFSETQRNKGNFPGRFSGRQFSNSRSEMNVSTLELGDSALYLCASSFISGRDFSYNEQFFGPGTRLTVL.

This clonotype was seen many times. V is TRBV2 and J is TRBJ2-7, with 12 bases matching TRBD2. The trim removed 5 bases at V and 4 bases at J, leaving 3 bases unmatched. Looked up from germline, CDR1 is SNHLY and CDR2 is FYNNEI. This CDR3 contains 14 residues. This chain's CDR3 is CASSTTSGRYEQYF. Written as DNA, the CDR3 is TGTGCCAGCAGTACGACTAGCGGGAGATACGAGCAGTACTTC.

This clonotype appeared a single time. V is TRBV11-2 and J is TRBJ2-5; 10 bases line up with TRBD2. The length of the CDR3 is 17 residues. V lost 5 bases to trimming and J lost 2 bases; unmatched junction nucleotides: 11. CDR1 SGHAT and CDR2 FQNNGV come from the germline V gene. DNA of the CDR3: TGTGCCAGCAGCCAAGGGCCTAGCGGGAGTAGTCAAGAGACCCAGTACTTC. It yields the protein CASSQGPSGSSQETQYF.